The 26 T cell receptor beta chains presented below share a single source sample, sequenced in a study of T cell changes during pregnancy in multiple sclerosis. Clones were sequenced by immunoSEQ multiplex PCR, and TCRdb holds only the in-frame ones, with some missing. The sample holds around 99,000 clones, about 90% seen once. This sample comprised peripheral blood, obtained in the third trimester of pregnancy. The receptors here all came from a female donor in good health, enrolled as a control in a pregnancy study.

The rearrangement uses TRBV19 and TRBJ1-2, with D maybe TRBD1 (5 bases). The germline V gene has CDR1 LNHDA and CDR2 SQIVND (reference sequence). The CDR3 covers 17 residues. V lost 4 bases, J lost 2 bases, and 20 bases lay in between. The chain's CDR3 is CASSTPGRAESNYGYTF. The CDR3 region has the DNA TGTGCCAGTAGTACCCCGGGCAGGGCGGAATCAAACTATGGCTACACCTTC.

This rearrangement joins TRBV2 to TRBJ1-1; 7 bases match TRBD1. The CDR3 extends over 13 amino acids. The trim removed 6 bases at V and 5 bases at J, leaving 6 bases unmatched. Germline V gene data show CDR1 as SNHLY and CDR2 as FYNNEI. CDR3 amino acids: CASSEQGITEAFF. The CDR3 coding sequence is TGTGCCAGCAGCGAACAGGGGATTACTGAAGCTTTCTTT.

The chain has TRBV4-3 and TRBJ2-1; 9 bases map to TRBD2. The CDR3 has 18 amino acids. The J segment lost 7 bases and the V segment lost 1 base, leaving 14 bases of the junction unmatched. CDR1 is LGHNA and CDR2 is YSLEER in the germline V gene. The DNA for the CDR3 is TGCGCCAGCAGCCAAGGGTTCGCGGGGGGGTATCTCGGTAATGAGCAGTTCTTC. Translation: CASSQGFAGGYLGNEQFF.

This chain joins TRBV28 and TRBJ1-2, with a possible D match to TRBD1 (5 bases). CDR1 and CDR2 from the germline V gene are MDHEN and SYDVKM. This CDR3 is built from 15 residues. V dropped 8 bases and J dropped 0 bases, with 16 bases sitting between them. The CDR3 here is CASALLGRANYGYTF. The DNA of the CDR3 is TGTGCCAGCGCGTTGTTGGGCAGGGCTAACTATGGCTACACCTTC.

CDR3 region: CASALGGGNNSPLHF. The CDR3 DNA follows: TGTGCTAGTGCCCTAGGGGGGGGAAATAATTCACCCCTCCACTTT. The chain carries TRBV12-5 and TRBJ1-6, with D perhaps matching TRBD1 (6 bases). The length of the CDR3 is 15 residues. CDR1 is LGHNT and CDR2 is FRNRAP in the germline V gene. V was clipped by 7 bases and J by 5 bases, with 15 bases between them.

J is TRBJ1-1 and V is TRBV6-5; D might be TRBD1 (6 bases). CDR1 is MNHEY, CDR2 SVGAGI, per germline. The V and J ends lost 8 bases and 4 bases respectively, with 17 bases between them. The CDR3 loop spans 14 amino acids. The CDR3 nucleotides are TGTGCCAGCGGCCTACAGGGATCGACCACTGAAGCTTTCTTT. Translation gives CASGLQGSTTEAFF.

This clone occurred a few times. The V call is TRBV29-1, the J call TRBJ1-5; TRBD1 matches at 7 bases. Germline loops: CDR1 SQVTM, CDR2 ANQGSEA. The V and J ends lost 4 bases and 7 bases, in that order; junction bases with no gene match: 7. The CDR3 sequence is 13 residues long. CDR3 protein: CSVAPGGEQPQHF. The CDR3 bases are TGCAGCGTTGCCCCAGGGGGAGAGCAGCCCCAGCATTTT.

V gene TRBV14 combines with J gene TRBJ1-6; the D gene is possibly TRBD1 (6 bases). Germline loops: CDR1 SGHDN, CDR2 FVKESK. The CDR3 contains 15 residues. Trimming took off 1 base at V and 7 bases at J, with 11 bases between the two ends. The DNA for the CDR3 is TGTGCCAGCAGCCAAGTGGGGCAGGGGAATTCACCCCTCCACTTT. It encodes CASSQVGQGNSPLHF.

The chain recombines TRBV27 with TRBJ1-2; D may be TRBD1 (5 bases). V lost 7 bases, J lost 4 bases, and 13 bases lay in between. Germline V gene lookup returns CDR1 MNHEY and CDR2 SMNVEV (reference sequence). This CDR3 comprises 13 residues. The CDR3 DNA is TGTGCCAGCACCCCGGGGGGAACCTATGGCTACACCTTC. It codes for CASTPGGTYGYTF.

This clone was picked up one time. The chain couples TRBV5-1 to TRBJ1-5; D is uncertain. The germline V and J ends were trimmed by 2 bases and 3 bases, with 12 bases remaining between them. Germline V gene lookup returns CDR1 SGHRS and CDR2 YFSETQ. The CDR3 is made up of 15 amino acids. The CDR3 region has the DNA TGCGCCAGCAGCTTAGGCGGGCAACTCAATCAGCCCCAGCATTTT. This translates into CASSLGGQLNQPQHF.

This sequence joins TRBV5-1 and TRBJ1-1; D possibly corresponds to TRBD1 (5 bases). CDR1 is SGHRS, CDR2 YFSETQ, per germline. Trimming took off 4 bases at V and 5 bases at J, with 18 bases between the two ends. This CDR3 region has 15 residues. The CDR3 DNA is TGCGCCAGCAGCCAAGGCGGGGCCACTGGGACTGAAGCTTTCTTT. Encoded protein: CASSQGGATGTEAFF.

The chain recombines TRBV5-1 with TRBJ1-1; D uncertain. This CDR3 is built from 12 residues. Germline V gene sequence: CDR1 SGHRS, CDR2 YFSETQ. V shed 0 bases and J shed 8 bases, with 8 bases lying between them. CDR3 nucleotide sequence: TGCGCCAGCAGCTTGGGGGCTTCGGAAGCTTTCTTT. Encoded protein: CASSLGASEAFF.

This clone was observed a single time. In DNA, the CDR3 is TGCGCCAGCAGCCAAGAAGGCGGGGGGTCTCCCTACGAGCAGTACTTC. It encodes CASSQEGGGSPYEQYF. The rearrangement joins TRBV4-1 to TRBJ2-7; 8 nucleotides align to TRBD2. Losses at the gene ends were 0 bases for V and 2 bases for J; bases not matched to a gene: 6. Germline V gene data show CDR1 as MGHRA and CDR2 as YSYEKL. The length of the CDR3 is 16 residues.

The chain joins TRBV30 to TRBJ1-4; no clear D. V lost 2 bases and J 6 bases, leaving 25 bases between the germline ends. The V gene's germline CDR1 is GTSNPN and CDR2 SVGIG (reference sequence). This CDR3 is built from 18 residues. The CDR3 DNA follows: TGTGCCTGGAGTAAATTAACGGTTGTGTACGATTCTGATGAAAAACTGTTTTTT. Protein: CAWSKLTVVYDSDEKLFF.

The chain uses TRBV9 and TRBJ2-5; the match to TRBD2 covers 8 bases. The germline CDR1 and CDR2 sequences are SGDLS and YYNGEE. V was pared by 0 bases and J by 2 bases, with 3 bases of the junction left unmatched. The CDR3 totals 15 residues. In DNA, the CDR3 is TGTGCCAGCAGCGTAGCGGGACTAGAGCAAGAGACCCAGTACTTC. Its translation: CASSVAGLEQETQYF.

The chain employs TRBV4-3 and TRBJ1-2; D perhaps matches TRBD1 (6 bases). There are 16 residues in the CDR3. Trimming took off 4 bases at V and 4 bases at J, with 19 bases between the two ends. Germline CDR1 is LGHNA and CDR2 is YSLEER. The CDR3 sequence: CASSLRGGGGSYGYTF. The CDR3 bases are TGCGCCAGCAGCCTAAGGGGGGGAGGAGGGAGCTATGGCTACACCTTC.

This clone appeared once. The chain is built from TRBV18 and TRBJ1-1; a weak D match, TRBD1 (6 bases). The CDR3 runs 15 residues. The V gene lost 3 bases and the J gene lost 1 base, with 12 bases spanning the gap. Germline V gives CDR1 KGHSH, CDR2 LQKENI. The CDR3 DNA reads TGTGCCAGCTCACCGGGGGCACAGGAGAACACTGAAGCTTTCTTT. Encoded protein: CASSPGAQENTEAFF.

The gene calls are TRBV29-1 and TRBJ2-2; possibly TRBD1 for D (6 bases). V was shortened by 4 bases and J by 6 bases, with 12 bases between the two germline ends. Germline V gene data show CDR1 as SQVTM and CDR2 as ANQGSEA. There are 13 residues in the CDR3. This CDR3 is CSVGHRVAGELFF. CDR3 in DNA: TGCAGCGTTGGGCACAGGGTTGCCGGGGAGCTGTTTTTT.

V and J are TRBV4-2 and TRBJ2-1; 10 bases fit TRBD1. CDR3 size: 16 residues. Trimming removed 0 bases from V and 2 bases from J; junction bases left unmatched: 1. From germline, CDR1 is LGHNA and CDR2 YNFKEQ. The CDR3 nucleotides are TGTGCCAGCAGCCAAGATGGGACAGGGGCCTACAATGAGCAGTTCTTC. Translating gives CASSQDGTGAYNEQFF.

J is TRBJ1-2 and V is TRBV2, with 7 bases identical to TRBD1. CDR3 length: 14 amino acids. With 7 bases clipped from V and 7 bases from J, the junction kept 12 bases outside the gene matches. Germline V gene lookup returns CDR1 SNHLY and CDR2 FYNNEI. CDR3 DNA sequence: TGTGCCAGCACCGCTGACACAGGGGAAGGTGGCTACACCTTC. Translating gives CASTADTGEGGYTF. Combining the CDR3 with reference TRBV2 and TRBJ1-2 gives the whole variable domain EPEVTQTPSHQVTQMGQEVILRCVPISNHLYFYWYRQILGQKVEFLVSFYNNEISEKSEIFDDQFSVERPDGSNFTLKIRSTKLEDSAMYFCASTADTGEGGYTFGSGTRLTVV.

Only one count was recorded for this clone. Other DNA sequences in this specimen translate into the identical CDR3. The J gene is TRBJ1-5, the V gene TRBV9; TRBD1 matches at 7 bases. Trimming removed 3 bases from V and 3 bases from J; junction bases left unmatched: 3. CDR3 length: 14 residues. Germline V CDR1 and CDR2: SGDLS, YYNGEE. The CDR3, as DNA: TGTGCCAGCAGCGCACAGGGGTCCAATCAGCCCCAGCATTTT. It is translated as CASSAQGSNQPQHF. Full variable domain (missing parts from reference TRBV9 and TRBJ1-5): DSGVTQTPKHLITATGQRVTLRCSPRSGDLSVYWYQQSLDQGLQFLIQYYNGEERAKGNILERFSAQQFPDLHSELNLSSLELGDSALYFCASSAQGSNQPQHFGDGTRLSIL.

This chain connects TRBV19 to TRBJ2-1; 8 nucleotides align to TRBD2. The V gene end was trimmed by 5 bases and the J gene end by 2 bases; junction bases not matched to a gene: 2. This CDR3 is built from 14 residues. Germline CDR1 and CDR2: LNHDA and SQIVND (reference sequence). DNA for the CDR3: TGTGCCAGTAGTGCGGGGGGAACCTACAATGAGCAGTTCTTC. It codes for CASSAGGTYNEQFF.

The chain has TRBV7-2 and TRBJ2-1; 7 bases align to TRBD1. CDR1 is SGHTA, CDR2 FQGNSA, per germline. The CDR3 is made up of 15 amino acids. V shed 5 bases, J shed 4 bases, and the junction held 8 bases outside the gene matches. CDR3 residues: CASSRQGQTYNEQFF. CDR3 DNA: TGTGCCAGCAGCAGACAGGGACAGACGTACAATGAGCAGTTCTTC.

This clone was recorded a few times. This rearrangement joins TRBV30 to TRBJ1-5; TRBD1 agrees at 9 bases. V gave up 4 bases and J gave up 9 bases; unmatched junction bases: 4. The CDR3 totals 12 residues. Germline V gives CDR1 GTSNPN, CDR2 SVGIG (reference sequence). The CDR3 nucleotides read TGTGCCTGGACCTTGGGACAGGGGCCCCAGCATTTT. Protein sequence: CAWTLGQGPQHF.

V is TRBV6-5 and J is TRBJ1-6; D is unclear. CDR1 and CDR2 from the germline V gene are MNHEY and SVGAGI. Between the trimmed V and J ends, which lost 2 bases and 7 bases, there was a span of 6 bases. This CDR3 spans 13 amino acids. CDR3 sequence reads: CASSYLQNSPLHF. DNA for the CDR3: TGTGCCAGCAGTTACCTCCAGAATTCACCCCTCCACTTT.

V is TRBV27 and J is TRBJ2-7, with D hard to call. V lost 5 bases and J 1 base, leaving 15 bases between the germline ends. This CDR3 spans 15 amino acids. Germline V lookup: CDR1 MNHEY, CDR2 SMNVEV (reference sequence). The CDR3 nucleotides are TGTGCCAGCAGTCCCACATACGACAATTCCTACGAGCAGTACTTC. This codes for CASSPTYDNSYEQYF.